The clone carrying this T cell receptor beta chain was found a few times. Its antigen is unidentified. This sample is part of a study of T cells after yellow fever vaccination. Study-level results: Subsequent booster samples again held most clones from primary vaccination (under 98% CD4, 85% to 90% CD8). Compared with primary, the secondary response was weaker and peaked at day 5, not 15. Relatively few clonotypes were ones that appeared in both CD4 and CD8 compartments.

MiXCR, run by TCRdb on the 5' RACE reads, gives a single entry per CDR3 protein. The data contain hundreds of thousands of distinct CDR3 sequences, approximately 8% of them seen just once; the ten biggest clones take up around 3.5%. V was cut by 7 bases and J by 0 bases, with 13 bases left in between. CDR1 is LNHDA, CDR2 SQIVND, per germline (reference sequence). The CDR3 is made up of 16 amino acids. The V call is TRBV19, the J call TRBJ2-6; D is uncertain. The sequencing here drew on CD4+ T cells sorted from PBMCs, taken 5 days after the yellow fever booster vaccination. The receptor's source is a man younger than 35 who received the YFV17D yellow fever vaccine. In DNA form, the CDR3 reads TGTGCCAGTAACACCCGCACCGTCTCTGGGGCCAACGTCCTGACTTTC. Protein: CASNTRTVSGANVLTF.